This T cell receptor beta chain is drawn from a study of blood T cell repertoires in COVID-19. Looking at the study overall: Nucleic acid was either cDNA or gDNA, and it came from T cells, B-cell-depleted T cells, or PBMCs.

Trimming cost V 4 bases and J 5 bases; bases outside gene matches: 12. This CDR3 has 16 amino acids. CDR1 is SEHNR, CDR2 FQNEAQ, per germline (reference sequence). Per the study methods: Nucleated cell counts were estimated from reference gene primer amplification. This table comes from immunoSEQ multiplex PCR, and its TCRdb copy is limited to in-frame clones, with some not included. That table is the source of V, J and clone size, and D and trimming were worked out from the DNA. The data show 250,000 to 300,000 clones, with about 86% seen just once and around 3% held by the top ten. The TCR sequence derives from an older woman with active or convalescent COVID-19. The sequenced material came from peripheral blood. The chain is built from TRBV7-9 and TRBJ2-5; 8 bases are shared with TRBD2. The CDR3 nucleotides are TGTGCCAGCAGCTCGGAAGCGGGGGCCTTGTGGGAGACCCAGTACTTC. Amino acids: CASSSEAGALWETQYF.